The clone carrying this T cell receptor (beta chain) was counted between two and nine times. The sample is drawn from a study of multiple sclerosis patients with progressive multifocal leukoencephalopathy. The CDR3 has 16 residues. The V gene's germline CDR1 is SGHRS and CDR2 YFSETQ. Trimming at V came to 0 bases and at J to 3 bases, leaving 9 bases not matched to a gene. Measured with immunoSEQ multiplex PCR; TCRdb has only the in-frame clones, and not every one. The sample lists approximately 27,000 clones; around 83% were seen once. This sample's time point: time of PML onset. PML was diagnosed clinically and by MRI, then confirmed by JC virus DNA in cerebrospinal fluid. All patients had prior interferon beta, and all PML patients were female.

Here the sequenced sample was PBMCs, taken from a patient treated with natalizumab. The genes are TRBV5-1 and TRBJ2-7; 7 bases map to TRBD1. The receptor's source is a woman in her twenties or thirties with progressive multifocal leukoencephalopathy. The CDR3 reads CASSLGGTDSGYEQYF. As DNA, the CDR3 is TGCGCCAGCAGCTTGGGAGGGACAGACAGCGGCTACGAGCAGTACTTC. Full variable domain (rest looked up from reference TRBV5-1 and TRBJ2-7): KAGVTQTPRYLIKTRGQQVTLSCSPISGHRSVSWYQQTPGQGLQFLFEYFSETQRNKGNFPGRFSGRQFSNSRSEMNVSTLELGDSALYLCASSLGGTDSGYEQYFGPGTRLTVT.